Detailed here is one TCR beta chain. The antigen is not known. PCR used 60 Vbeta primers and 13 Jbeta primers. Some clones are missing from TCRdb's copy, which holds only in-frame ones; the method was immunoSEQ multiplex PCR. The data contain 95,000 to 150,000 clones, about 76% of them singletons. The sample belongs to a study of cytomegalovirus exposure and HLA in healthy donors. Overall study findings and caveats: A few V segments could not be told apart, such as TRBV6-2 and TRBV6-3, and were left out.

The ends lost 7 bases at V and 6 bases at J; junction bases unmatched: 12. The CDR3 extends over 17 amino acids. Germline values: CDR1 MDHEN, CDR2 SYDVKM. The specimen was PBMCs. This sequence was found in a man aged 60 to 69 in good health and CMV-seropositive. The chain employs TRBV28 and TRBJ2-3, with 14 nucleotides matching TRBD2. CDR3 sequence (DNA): TGTGCCAGCACTTCCCGCGGACTAGCGGGAGGCCGGGATACGCAGTATTTT. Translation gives CASTSRGLAGGRDTQYF. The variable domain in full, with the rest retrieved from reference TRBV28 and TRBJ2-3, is DVKVTQSSRYLVKRTGEKVFLECVQDMDHENMFWYRQDPGLGLRLIYFSYDVKMKEKGDIPEGYSVSREKKERFSLILESASTNQTSMYLCASTSRGLAGGRDTQYFGPGTRLTVL.